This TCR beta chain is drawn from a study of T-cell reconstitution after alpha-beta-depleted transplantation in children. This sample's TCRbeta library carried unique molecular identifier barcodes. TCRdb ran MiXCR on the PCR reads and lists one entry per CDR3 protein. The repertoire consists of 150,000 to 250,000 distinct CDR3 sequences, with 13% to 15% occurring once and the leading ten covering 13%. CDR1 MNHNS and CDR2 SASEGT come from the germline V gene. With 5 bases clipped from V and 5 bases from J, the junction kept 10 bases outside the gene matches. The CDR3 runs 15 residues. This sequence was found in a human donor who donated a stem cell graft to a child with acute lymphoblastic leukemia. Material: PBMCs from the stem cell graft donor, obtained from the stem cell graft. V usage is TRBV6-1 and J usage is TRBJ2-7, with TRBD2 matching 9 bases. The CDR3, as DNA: TGTGCCAGCAGTCCGTCAGCGGGAGGTATCGACGAGCAGTACTTC. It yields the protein CASSPSAGGIDEQYF.